This entry features one T cell receptor (beta chain) sequence. This clonotype was found once. Its antigen target is currently unknown. No much larger clone is present one base from it, and per-base qualities are unavailable. Library creation used 5' RACE. The sequencing machine was an Illumina HiSeq 2500. A second roughly 7 to 12 cycle PCR used a sample-barcoded 5' primer and a J-beta primer mix. Each TCR beta cDNA molecule received a unique molecular identifier from a template-switch 5' adaptor carrying 12 random nucleotides. Each sample yielded at least 2.5 million CDR3-containing paired-end reads. All of the RNA was converted into first-strand cDNA using the Mint cDNA synthesis kit, with a TRBC-specific oligonucleotide serving as the primer. Following uracil-DNA glycosylase treatment, all cDNA underwent a first 18-cycle PCR with the universal primers M1SS and BC2_uni_R. The study's processing was this. For normalization, 1 million high-quality reads were randomly selected from each sample, with every read carrying a distinct molecular identifier. Reads sharing molecular identifiers were discarded rather than binned into consensus sequences. MiTCR, set to a Q25 quality threshold and the strictest error-elimination algorithm, was used for CDR3 identification, clonotype clustering and error correction. A nonparametric unseen species model using Euler transformation provided a lower-bound estimate of total TCR beta diversity. TCRdb reprocessing: public reads trimmed at Q25 with fastp, clones called with MiXCR, in-frame beta chains kept. Here each entry gathers all rows of one CDR3 protein and keeps the most common genes and DNA. The V and J calls reflect TCRdb's pipeline rather than the authors' work. The sample table holds around 1,000,000 distinct CDR3 sequences, of which more than 30% were seen once. The ten largest account for around 14% of the sample.

This sample stems from a study of blood T cells in healthy people across ages (dated by TCRdb to the mid-2010s). Regarding the complete study: In model experiments, roughly one uniquely barcoded TCR beta cDNA molecule per two T cells was captured by template switching. For two donors (one aged 18 to 30 and one aged 80 or older), the study analyzed two additional independent replicas of 1 million unique cDNA reads from the same blood draw. Four age groups were formed from the donors: young (average approximately 16 years), middle-aged (just under 40), aged (about 62) and long-lived (approximately 80). Donors of different ages were randomly distributed across sequencing lanes to avoid experimental bias. To track age-related changes in TCR beta repertoire diversity, the study relied on deep sequencing normalized with unique cDNA molecular identifiers.

Its CDR3 holds 13 amino acids, cysteine through phenylalanine. Solely the CDR3 DNA is kept, with 39 bases framed from the first base. What the study reported, not specific to this receptor: Estimates of total diversity based on one million sequenced T cells were considered lower bounds and underestimates. The percentage of naive T cells measured by flow cytometry correlated strongly with observed TCR beta diversity. Conclusive comparison of naive and antigen-experienced compartments was prevented by the profiling of bulk unsorted PBMCs. Observed TCR beta diversity per million T cells fell roughly linearly with age, and a significant reduction was already apparent by age approximately 41. Compared with the aged group, the long-lived group had more naive CD4+ T cells, fewer expanded clones and increased TCR diversity, a pattern suggesting age selection. Because donor CMV infection status was unknown, age-related changes in expanded clonotypes were potentially confounded.

The donors were some 39 Caucasian individuals from Russia, aged roughly 6 to 100 years, who were systemically healthy. Ten milliliters of peripheral blood were drawn from each donor into EDTA-treated Vacutainer tubes. PBMCs were isolated by Ficoll-Paque density-gradient centrifugation, with at least 7 million obtained per sample. Trizol reagent was used to extract total RNA from PBMCs, with at least 6 micrograms per sample. For every donor, an aliquot of PBMCs went through flow cytometry to measure the percentages of naive CD45RAhigh/CD27high T cells. This chain joins TRBV12-3 or TRBV12-4 to TRBJ2-5, with 8 bases aligning to TRBD2. The J call may not be correct, given that the DNA end is closer to TRBJ2-7. Sequencing used blood. This receptor was identified in a man between 18 and 35 years old in good health. The CDR3 region has the sequence CASSFSGTSEQYF. The sequenced DNA is TGTGCCAGCAGTTTCTCCGGGACTAGCGAGCAGTACTTC.